This T cell receptor (beta chain) is drawn from a study of CD8 T cells in ankylosing spondylitis (dated by TCRdb to between 2016 and 2019). In the study overall: To find TCR variants linked to disease, the study profiled T cell receptor beta repertoires in ankylosing spondylitis patients and healthy donors. The whole study cohort included 90 to 120 healthy donors and over 20 ankylosing spondylitis patients. Samples of peripheral blood were taken, and for ankylosing spondylitis patients, synovial fluid was collected as well.

The sequencer was an Illumina HiSeq 2500. Quantitative 5'-RACE with molecular barcodes was the method used to prepare the TCR beta libraries. The source study handled its data this way. A new computational method, built on a probabilistic model of VDJ rearrangement, was used to identify disease-linked TCR variants. The public reads were quality trimmed at Q25 with fastp and then assembled into clones with MiXCR by TCRdb, keeping productive beta chains. Records with the same CDR3 protein are collapsed into one entry carrying the most frequent genes and DNA. For this entry, the V and J calls and clone size follow TCRdb and not the study's own pipeline. For this sample there are approximately 250,000 distinct CDR3 sequences; about 11% appear just once. The ten largest clones take up 2.6% of the sample. From the cysteine through the phenylalanine, the CDR3 covers 16 amino acids. The CDR3 DNA has 48 bases and is translated from base 1. For CDR1 and CDR2, the germline V gene (reference sequence) lists DFQATT and SNEGSKA.

Notes on this clonotype: No cognate antigen has been identified for it. One junction end disagrees with the germline gene, perhaps due to a read error.

Points the paper makes about the study in general: Blood from ankylosing spondylitis patients appeared to be characterized by a TCR beta motif composed of about 8 highly homologous amino acid variants. Some of the motif variants had been reported before in the synovial fluid and blood of reactive arthritis patients, a finding that suggests common disease-initiation mechanisms. Significant enrichment of the disease-linked clones was reported in matched synovial fluid samples from ankylosing spondylitis patients. The disease-linked clones had a CD8+ phenotype and were found at relatively low frequencies in peripheral blood.

The sequence links TRBV20-1 to TRBJ2-7, with the D gene tentatively TRBD1 or TRBD2, based on 5 matching bases in each. This clonotype was obtained from a male donor with ankylosing spondylitis or in good health (not recorded which). The sequencing sample was made of blood, either unsorted or a sorted T cell fraction (not recorded which). This receptor has the CDR3 CCARAGTGTGTYEQYF. The bases read TGCTGTGCTAGAGCCGGTACCGGGACCGGTACCTACGAGCAGTACTTC.